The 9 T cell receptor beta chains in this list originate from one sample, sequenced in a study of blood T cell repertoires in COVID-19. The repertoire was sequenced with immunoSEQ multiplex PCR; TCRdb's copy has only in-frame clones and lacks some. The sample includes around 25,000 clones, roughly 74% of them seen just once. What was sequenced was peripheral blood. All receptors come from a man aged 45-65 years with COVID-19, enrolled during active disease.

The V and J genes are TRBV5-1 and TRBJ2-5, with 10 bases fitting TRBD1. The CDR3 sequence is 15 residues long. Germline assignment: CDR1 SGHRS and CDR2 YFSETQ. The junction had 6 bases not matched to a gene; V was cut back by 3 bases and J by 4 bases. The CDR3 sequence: CASSSRTGGSETQYF. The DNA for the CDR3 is TGCGCCAGCAGCTCGAGGACAGGGGGGTCAGAGACCCAGTACTTC.

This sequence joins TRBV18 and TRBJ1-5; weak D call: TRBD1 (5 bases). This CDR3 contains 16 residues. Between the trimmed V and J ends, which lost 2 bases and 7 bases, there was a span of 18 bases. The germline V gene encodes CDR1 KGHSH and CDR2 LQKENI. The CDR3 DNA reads TGTGCCAGCTCACCAGGGGTCGCAGGGCTAGGACAGCCCCAGCATTTT. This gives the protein CASSPGVAGLGQPQHF.

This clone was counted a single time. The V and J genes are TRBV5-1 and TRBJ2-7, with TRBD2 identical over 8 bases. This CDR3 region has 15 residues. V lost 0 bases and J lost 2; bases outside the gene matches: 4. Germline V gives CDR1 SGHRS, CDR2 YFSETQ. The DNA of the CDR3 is TGCGCCAGCAGCTTGGTTATTAGCGGGACCTACGAGCAGTACTTC. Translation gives CASSLVISGTYEQYF.

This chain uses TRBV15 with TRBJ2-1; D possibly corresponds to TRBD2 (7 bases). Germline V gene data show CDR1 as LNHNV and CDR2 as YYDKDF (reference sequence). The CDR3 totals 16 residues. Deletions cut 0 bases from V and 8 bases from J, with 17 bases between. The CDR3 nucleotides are TGTGCCACCAGCAGAGATCTGGCGGGGGCGAGGGATGAGCAGTTCTTC. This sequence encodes CATSRDLAGARDEQFF.

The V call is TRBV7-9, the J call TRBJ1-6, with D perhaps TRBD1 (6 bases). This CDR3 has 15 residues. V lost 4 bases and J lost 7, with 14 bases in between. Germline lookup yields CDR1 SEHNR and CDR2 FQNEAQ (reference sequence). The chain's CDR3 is CASSWDGQPNSPLHF. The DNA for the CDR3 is TGTGCCAGCAGCTGGGATGGACAGCCCAATTCACCCCTCCACTTT.

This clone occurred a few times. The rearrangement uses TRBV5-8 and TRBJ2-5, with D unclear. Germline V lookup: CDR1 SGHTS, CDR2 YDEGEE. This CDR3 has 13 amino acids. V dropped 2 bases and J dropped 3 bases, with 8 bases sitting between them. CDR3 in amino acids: CASSLRQKETQYF. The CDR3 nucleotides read TGTGCCAGCAGCTTAAGACAAAAAGAGACCCAGTACTTC.

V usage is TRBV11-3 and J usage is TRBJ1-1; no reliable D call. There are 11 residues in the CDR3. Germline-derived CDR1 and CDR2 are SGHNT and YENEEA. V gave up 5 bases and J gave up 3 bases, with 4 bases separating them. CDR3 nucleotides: TGTGCCAGCAGCATATACACTGAAGCTTTCTTT. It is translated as CASSIYTEAFF.

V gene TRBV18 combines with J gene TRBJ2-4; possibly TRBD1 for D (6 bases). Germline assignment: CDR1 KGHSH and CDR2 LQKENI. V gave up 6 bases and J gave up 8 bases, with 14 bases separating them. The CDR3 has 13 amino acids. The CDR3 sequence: CASSPGNRDIQYF. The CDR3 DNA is TGTGCCAGCTCCCCGGGCAACAGGGACATTCAGTACTTC.

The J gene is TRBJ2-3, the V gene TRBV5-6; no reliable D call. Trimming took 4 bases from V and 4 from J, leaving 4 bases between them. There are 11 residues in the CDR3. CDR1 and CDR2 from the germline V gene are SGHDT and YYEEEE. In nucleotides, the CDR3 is TGTGCCAGCAGCCGGTCAGATACGCAGTATTTT. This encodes CASSRSDTQYF.